This is a list of T cell receptor beta chains from one sample in a study of T cell changes during pregnancy in multiple sclerosis. The repertoire was sequenced with immunoSEQ multiplex PCR; TCRdb's copy has only in-frame clones and lacks some. The sample has tens of thousands of clones, roughly 94% seen once. The sample here was peripheral blood, taken in the third trimester of pregnancy. The source of these receptors is a female donor with multiple sclerosis, enrolled in a pregnancy study. The CDR3 runs from the conserved cysteine through the conserved F or W. The D gene is left open where the match is weak. Rows may omit the clone size; those that give it use once, few, many or a size class.

j_call: TRBJ2-7
v_call: TRBV4-1
d_call: TRBD1
clone_size: -
cdr3_aa: CASSHRTGGYEQYF
cdr3_nt: TGCGCCAGCAGCCATCGGACAGGGGGCTACGAGCAGTACTTC

j_call: TRBJ2-7
v_call: TRBV5-1
d_call: TRBD1
clone_size: -
cdr3_aa: CASSLGGGTTYEQYF
cdr3_nt: TGCGCCAGCAGCTTGGGAGGGGGCACTACCTACGAGCAGTACTTC

j_call: TRBJ2-2
v_call: TRBV27
d_call: -
clone_size: -
cdr3_aa: CASSFRRSGELFF
cdr3_nt: TGTGCCAGCAGTTTTCGTAGATCCGGGGAGCTGTTTTTT

j_call: TRBJ1-4
v_call: TRBV19
d_call: -
clone_size: -
cdr3_aa: CASSLVTNEKLFF
cdr3_nt: TGTGCCAGTTCCCTCGTTACTAATGAAAAACTGTTTTTT

j_call: TRBJ2-7
v_call: TRBV7-2
d_call: TRBD2
clone_size: -
cdr3_aa: CASSLRGLGASYEQYF
cdr3_nt: TGTGCCAGCAGCTTACGAGGACTAGGCGCCTCCTACGAGCAGTACTTC

j_call: TRBJ2-7
v_call: TRBV6-4
d_call: -
clone_size: -
cdr3_aa: CASSGGIIYEQYF
cdr3_nt: TGTGCCAGCAGTGGAGGTATTATCTACGAGCAGTACTTC

j_call: TRBJ1-1
v_call: TRBV10-1
d_call: -
clone_size: few
cdr3_aa: CASSESAVNTEAFF
cdr3_nt: TGCGCCAGCAGTGAGAGTGCAGTGAACACTGAAGCTTTCTTT

j_call: TRBJ2-3
v_call: TRBV5-6
d_call: TRBD2
clone_size: -
cdr3_aa: CASRRLAGKSPSTDTQYF
cdr3_nt: TGTGCCAGCAGACGATTAGCGGGTAAATCGCCTAGCACAGATACGCAGTATTTT

j_call: TRBJ1-2
v_call: TRBV6-5
d_call: -
clone_size: -
cdr3_aa: CASSQLPYRDYGYTF
cdr3_nt: TGTGCCAGCAGCCAACTGCCCTACAGGGACTATGGCTACACCTTC

j_call: TRBJ1-1
v_call: TRBV7-9
d_call: TRBD1
clone_size: -
cdr3_aa: CASSTQGATEAFF
cdr3_nt: TGTGCCAGCTCCACACAGGGGGCAACTGAAGCTTTCTTT

j_call: TRBJ2-7
v_call: TRBV5-4
d_call: -
clone_size: -
cdr3_aa: CASSLGLLSYEQYF
cdr3_nt: TGTGCCAGCAGCTTGGGACTCCTCTCCTACGAGCAGTACTTC

j_call: TRBJ2-1
v_call: TRBV6-5
d_call: TRBD2
clone_size: -
cdr3_aa: CASRGGNEQFF
cdr3_nt: TGTGCCAGCCGGGGGGGCAATGAGCAGTTCTTC

j_call: TRBJ1-2
v_call: TRBV30
d_call: TRBD1
clone_size: -
cdr3_aa: CAWSITARGPNYGYTF
cdr3_nt: TGTGCCTGGAGCATTACCGCCAGGGGGCCCAACTATGGCTACACCTTC

j_call: TRBJ2-7
v_call: TRBV27
d_call: TRBD1
clone_size: -
cdr3_aa: CASSLLDRRSYEQYF
cdr3_nt: TGTGCCAGCAGTCTATTGGACAGGCGCTCCTACGAGCAGTACTTC

j_call: TRBJ1-3
v_call: TRBV7-2
d_call: -
clone_size: -
cdr3_aa: CASSPPRQGGNTIYF
cdr3_nt: TGTGCCAGCAGCCCCCCCCGGCAGGGAGGAAACACCATATATTTT

j_call: TRBJ1-1
v_call: TRBV28
d_call: -
clone_size: -
cdr3_aa: CASSFPLNTEAFF
cdr3_nt: TGTGCCAGCAGTTTCCCTTTGAACACTGAAGCTTTCTTT

j_call: TRBJ2-6
v_call: TRBV27
d_call: -
clone_size: -
cdr3_aa: CASSLSGAGANVLTF
cdr3_nt: TGTGCCAGCAGTTTATCCGGGGCTGGGGCCAACGTCCTGACTTTC

j_call: TRBJ2-5
v_call: TRBV7-2
d_call: TRBD1
clone_size: -
cdr3_aa: CASSTLTGGFETQYF
cdr3_nt: TGTGCCAGCAGCACTTTGACAGGGGGTTTCGAGACCCAGTACTTC

j_call: TRBJ1-1
v_call: TRBV19
d_call: TRBD1
clone_size: -
cdr3_aa: CASTGTGSPNAFF
cdr3_nt: TGTGCTTCTACCGGGACAGGGTCGCCGAATGCTTTCTTT

j_call: TRBJ2-1
v_call: TRBV9
d_call: -
clone_size: once
cdr3_aa: CASSVSPRAGEQFF
cdr3_nt: TGTGCCAGCAGCGTATCTCCCAGGGCAGGTGAGCAGTTCTTC

j_call: TRBJ1-5
v_call: TRBV27
d_call: -
clone_size: few
cdr3_aa: CASSFAGDQPQHF
cdr3_nt: TGTGCCAGCAGTTTTGCGGGCGATCAGCCCCAGCATTTT

j_call: TRBJ2-3
v_call: TRBV18
d_call: -
clone_size: -
cdr3_aa: CASSPLGQFTDTQYF
cdr3_nt: TGTGCCAGCTCACCACTCGGACAGTTCACAGATACGCAGTATTTT

j_call: TRBJ2-1
v_call: TRBV30
d_call: TRBD2
clone_size: -
cdr3_aa: CAWRLAGGYNEQFF
cdr3_nt: TGTGCCTGGAGACTAGCGGGAGGTTACAATGAGCAGTTCTTC

j_call: TRBJ2-3
v_call: TRBV29-1
d_call: TRBD2
clone_size: -
cdr3_aa: CSVEEWSGSRADTQYF
cdr3_nt: TGCAGCGTTGAAGAATGGAGCGGGAGCCGGGCAGATACGCAGTATTTT

j_call: TRBJ2-7
v_call: TRBV19
d_call: -
clone_size: -
cdr3_aa: CASRSAGMKVYEQYF
cdr3_nt: TGTGCCAGTAGGTCGGCGGGAATGAAAGTCTACGAGCAGTACTTC

j_call: TRBJ2-2
v_call: TRBV7-9
d_call: TRBD1
clone_size: -
cdr3_aa: CASSLSRGQGTGELFF
cdr3_nt: TGTGCCAGCAGCTTATCCAGGGGGCAGGGCACCGGGGAGCTGTTTTTT

j_call: TRBJ2-2
v_call: TRBV11-3
d_call: TRBD1
clone_size: -
cdr3_aa: CASSFGTANTGELFF
cdr3_nt: TGTGCCAGCAGCTTCGGGACAGCGAACACCGGGGAGCTGTTTTTT

j_call: TRBJ2-6
v_call: TRBV28
d_call: -
clone_size: -
cdr3_aa: CASSPDLGSGANVLTF
cdr3_nt: TGTGCCAGCAGTCCCGACTTGGGTTCAGGGGCCAACGTCCTGACTTTC

j_call: TRBJ2-2
v_call: TRBV5-6
d_call: TRBD1
clone_size: -
cdr3_aa: CASSFEGGWTGELFF
cdr3_nt: TGTGCCAGCAGCTTTGAAGGGGGCTGGACCGGGGAGCTGTTTTTT

j_call: TRBJ1-2
v_call: TRBV27
d_call: TRBD1
clone_size: -
cdr3_aa: CASSLTGSHYGYTF
cdr3_nt: TGTGCCAGCAGTTTGACAGGGAGTCACTATGGCTACACCTTC

j_call: TRBJ2-1
v_call: TRBV6-4
d_call: TRBD2
clone_size: -
cdr3_aa: CASSGTSGGPNEQFF
cdr3_nt: TGTGCCAGCAGTGGGACTAGCGGGGGTCCCAATGAGCAGTTCTTC

j_call: TRBJ1-1
v_call: TRBV11-2
d_call: TRBD1
clone_size: -
cdr3_aa: CASSSLDRGEAFF
cdr3_nt: TGTGCCAGCAGCTCATTGGACAGGGGTGAAGCTTTCTTT

j_call: TRBJ1-1
v_call: TRBV5-1
d_call: TRBD1
clone_size: -
cdr3_aa: CASSLGSGTDEAFF
cdr3_nt: TGCGCCAGCAGCTTGGGTTCCGGGACAGATGAAGCTTTCTTT

j_call: TRBJ1-5
v_call: TRBV10-1
d_call: -
clone_size: -
cdr3_aa: CATDQPQHF
cdr3_nt: TGCGCCACCGATCAGCCCCAGCATTTT

j_call: TRBJ2-2
v_call: TRBV5-1
d_call: -
clone_size: few
cdr3_aa: CASSLALNTGELFF
cdr3_nt: TGCGCCAGCAGCTTGGCCCTGAACACCGGGGAGCTGTTTTTT

j_call: TRBJ2-7
v_call: TRBV7-9
d_call: -
clone_size: once
cdr3_aa: CASSLVGDSYEQYF
cdr3_nt: TGTGCCAGCAGCTTGGTCGGAGACTCCTACGAGCAGTACTTC

j_call: TRBJ2-5
v_call: TRBV5-1
d_call: TRBD2
clone_size: -
cdr3_aa: CASSPNLSGNYQETQYF
cdr3_nt: TGCGCCAGCAGCCCCAACCTTAGCGGGAACTACCAAGAGACCCAGTACTTC

j_call: TRBJ2-4
v_call: TRBV9
d_call: -
clone_size: -
cdr3_aa: CASSDPLERIQYF
cdr3_nt: TGTGCCAGCAGCGACCCGTTGGAGCGGATTCAGTACTTC

j_call: TRBJ1-2
v_call: TRBV19
d_call: -
clone_size: -
cdr3_aa: CASSISAGAGYGYTF
cdr3_nt: TGTGCCAGTAGCATCTCGGCGGGGGCCGGCTATGGCTACACCTTC

j_call: TRBJ2-3
v_call: TRBV5-5
d_call: TRBD1
clone_size: -
cdr3_aa: CASSSALGQGTDTQYF
cdr3_nt: TGTGCCAGCAGCTCCGCACTCGGACAGGGCACAGATACGCAGTATTTT

j_call: TRBJ1-1
v_call: TRBV2
d_call: -
clone_size: once
cdr3_aa: CASSEAIGGNTEAFF
cdr3_nt: TGTGCCAGCAGTGAGGCCATTGGAGGGAACACTGAAGCTTTCTTT

j_call: TRBJ2-1
v_call: TRBV10-3
d_call: -
clone_size: -
cdr3_aa: CAISESTGEQFF
cdr3_nt: TGTGCCATCAGTGAGTCGACGGGTGAGCAGTTCTTC

j_call: TRBJ2-4
v_call: TRBV5-6
d_call: -
clone_size: -
cdr3_aa: CASSLVEGIQYF
cdr3_nt: TGTGCCAGCAGCTTGGTTGAGGGCATTCAGTACTTC

j_call: TRBJ2-1
v_call: TRBV7-9
d_call: -
clone_size: -
cdr3_aa: CASSLELALYNEQFF
cdr3_nt: TGTGCCAGCAGCTTAGAACTAGCTCTGTACAATGAGCAGTTCTTC

j_call: TRBJ2-2
v_call: TRBV2
d_call: -
clone_size: once
cdr3_aa: CASTPQGSNTGELFF
cdr3_nt: TGTGCCAGCACCCCGCAGGGGAGTAACACCGGGGAGCTGTTTTTT

j_call: TRBJ2-2
v_call: TRBV7-9
d_call: -
clone_size: -
cdr3_aa: CASSFPGTGELFF
cdr3_nt: TGTGCCAGCAGCTTTCCAGGGACCGGGGAGCTGTTTTTT

j_call: TRBJ2-7
v_call: TRBV7-2
d_call: TRBD2
clone_size: -
cdr3_aa: CASSLVGPGTRFEQYF
cdr3_nt: TGTGCCAGCAGCTTAGTAGGGCCGGGGACTAGGTTCGAGCAGTACTTC

j_call: TRBJ2-1
v_call: TRBV7-6
d_call: -
clone_size: -
cdr3_aa: CASSVSDEQFF
cdr3_nt: TGTGCCAGCAGTGTTTCCGATGAGCAGTTCTTC

j_call: TRBJ1-1
v_call: TRBV11-2
d_call: -
clone_size: -
cdr3_aa: CASRISAGTLNTEAFF
cdr3_nt: TGTGCCAGCAGGATTAGCGCCGGGACTTTGAACACTGAAGCTTTCTTT

j_call: TRBJ2-7
v_call: TRBV5-4
d_call: TRBD1
clone_size: -
cdr3_aa: CASSDTGTGGYEQYF
cdr3_nt: TGTGCCAGCAGCGATACCGGGACAGGGGGCTACGAGCAGTACTTC

j_call: TRBJ2-2
v_call: TRBV5-1
d_call: -
clone_size: once
cdr3_aa: CASSLDRANTGELFF
cdr3_nt: TGCGCCAGCAGCTTGGACAGGGCGAACACCGGGGAGCTGTTTTTT

j_call: TRBJ1-1
v_call: TRBV19
d_call: TRBD1
clone_size: -
cdr3_aa: CASSIATGTTEAFF
cdr3_nt: TGTGCCAGTAGTATAGCGACAGGGACGACTGAAGCTTTCTTT

j_call: TRBJ1-2
v_call: TRBV15
d_call: TRBD1
clone_size: -
cdr3_aa: CATSRNTGGRGYGYTF
cdr3_nt: TGTGCCACCAGCAGGAATACAGGGGGCCGGGGGTATGGCTACACCTTC

j_call: TRBJ2-1
v_call: TRBV6-1
d_call: TRBD2
clone_size: -
cdr3_aa: CASSEGGSSYNEQFF
cdr3_nt: TGTGCCAGCAGTGAAGGCGGGAGCTCCTACAATGAGCAGTTCTTC

j_call: TRBJ2-5
v_call: TRBV5-4
d_call: -
clone_size: -
cdr3_aa: CASSLRGGKETQYF
cdr3_nt: TGTGCCAGCAGCTTGCGGGGTGGGAAAGAGACCCAGTACTTC